The clone carrying this TCR beta chain showed up just a few times. The target antigen is unknown. The source of the sample is a study of shared clonotypes between healthy human individuals. Regarding the study as a whole: Among donors, clonotype sharing was expected to be affected by sequencing depth. Compared with memory subsets, naive subsets generally had larger estimated richness.

Naive CD8 cells lacked CD45RO and underwent positive selection for CCR7, leaving out terminally differentiated effector memory CD45RA+ cells. Profiling relied on immunoSEQ multiplex PCR, and the TCRdb table lists in-frame clones only, not all of them. The data show over 800,000 clones, more than 85% seen once. Germline loops: CDR1 SEHNR, CDR2 FQNEAQ (reference sequence). The CDR3 runs to 14 residues. The V end was cut by 4 bases, the J end by 0 bases, with 9 bases between. The chain couples TRBV7-9 to TRBJ1-1, with D unclear. Sequencing was carried out using naive CD8+ T cells sorted from blood. The sequence came from a man aged 25-45 years in good health. The CDR3 DNA reads TGTGCCAGCAGCTGGGAGAACATGAACACTGAAGCTTTCTTT. This codes for CASSWENMNTEAFF. The complete variable domain, with remaining parts taken from reference TRBV7-9 and TRBJ1-1, reads DTGVSQNPRHKITKRGQNVTFRCDPISEHNRLYWYRQTLGQGPEFLTYFQNEAQLEKSRLLSDRFSAERPKGSFSTLEIQRTEQGDSAMYLCASSWENMNTEAFFGQGTRLTVV.